These T cell receptor beta chains were read from a single sample in a study of T cells in Graves' hyperthyroidism and ophthalmopathy. TCRdb used MiXCR to reprocess the multiplex PCR reads, holding one entry per CDR3 protein. This sample has roughly 750,000 distinct CDR3 sequences, with 16% found just once. The sequenced sample consisted of blood. The receptors here all came from a man between 18 and 35 years old with Graves' hyperthyroidism. CDR3s include the opening cysteine and the closing phenylalanine or tryptophan. Each record gives: V gene, clone size, J gene, D gene, CDR3 protein, CDR3 DNA. The D gene is left open where the match is weak. Only part of the rows carry a size: once, few, many, or a class if the clone is expanded.

>TRBV28|many|TRBJ2-7|TRBD2
CASSFILAGVGEQYF
TGTGCCAGCAGTTTCATTCTAGCGGGAGTTGGCGAGCAGTACTTC
>TRBV2|many|TRBJ2-2|TRBD2
CASGRGPLTGELFF
TGTGCCAGCGGGAGGGGCCCGCTCACCGGGGAGCTGTTTTTT
>TRBV6-1|many|TRBJ1-1|NA
CASTVGENTEAFF
TGTGCCAGCACCGTTGGAGAGAACACTGAAGCTTTCTTT
>TRBV3-1|few|TRBJ2-1|TRBD2
CASSQVGAGLYNEQFF
TGTGCCAGCAGCCAAGTAGGAGCGGGGCTCTACAATGAGCAGTTCTTC
>TRBV11-2|NA|TRBJ1-1|NA
CASSLDTPTGAFF
TGTGCCAGCAGCTTAGATACCCCCACTGGAGCTTTCTTT
>TRBV11-2|NA|TRBJ2-7|NA
CASSQVGGSLNEQYF
TGTGCCAGCAGCCAAGTTGGGGGTAGCCTTAACGAGCAGTACTTC
>TRBV11-3|many|TRBJ2-7|NA
CASSQPGVTSSYEQYF
TGTGCCAGCAGCCAACCCGGAGTGACAAGCTCCTACGAGCAGTACTTC
>TRBV27|NA|TRBJ1-5|NA
CASSLGIGNQPQHF
TGTGCCAGCAGTTTGGGTATAGGCAATCAGCCCCAGCATTTT
>TRBV27|many|TRBJ2-7|TRBD2
CATASLGSGSYEQYF
TGTGCCACCGCCTCCCTGGGTAGCGGGTCCTACGAGCAGTACTTC
>TRBV11-2|NA|TRBJ2-1|NA
CASSPPARRTPFF
TGTGCCAGCTCACCACCGGCGCGAAGAACTCCGTTCTTC
>TRBV14|NA|TRBJ2-3|NA
CASSPLRDTQYF
TGTGCCAGCAGTCCACTCCGGGATACGCAGTATTTT
>TRBV18|many|TRBJ1-6|NA
CASSPGGADSPLHF
TGTGCCAGCTCACCGGGGGGGGCCGATTCACCCCTCCACTTT
>TRBV5-6|many|TRBJ1-1|NA
CASSFRGGSTEAFF
TGTGCCAGCAGCTTCCGCGGGGGGAGCACTGAAGCTTTCTTT
>TRBV7-6|NA|TRBJ2-7|NA
CASSFQQGHAYEQYF
TGTGCCAGCAGCTTCCAGCAGGGGCACGCCTACGAGCAGTACTTC
>TRBV6-1|NA|TRBJ1-1|NA
CASSERPRGAFF
TGTGCCAGCAGTGAAAGGCCCCGCGGAGCTTTCTTT
>TRBV10-3|many|TRBJ2-7|NA
CAISENLRGEQYF
TGTGCCATCAGTGAAAACTTGAGGGGCGAGCAGTACTTC
>TRBV7-3|few|TRBJ2-2|TRBD1
CASSPSGGSNTGELFF
TGTGCCAGCAGCCCATCAGGGGGTTCTAACACCGGGGAGCTGTTTTTT
>TRBV9|NA|TRBJ2-1|NA
CASSAPTGYNEQFF
TGTGCCAGCAGCGCTCCGACTGGTTATAATGAGCAGTTCTTC
>TRBV13|many|TRBJ2-7|TRBD2
CASSLITSGVYEQYF
TGTGCCAGCAGCCTCATCACTAGCGGAGTCTACGAGCAGTACTTC
>TRBV7-2|many|TRBJ2-7|TRBD2
CASSLEPAGVEQYF
TGTGCCAGCAGCTTAGAGCCAGCGGGAGTCGAGCAGTACTTC
>TRBV2|many|TRBJ2-2|TRBD2
CASSGAGGGTGELFF
TGTGCCAGCAGTGGAGCGGGAGGTGGAACCGGGGAGCTGTTTTTT
>TRBV5-1|NA|TRBJ2-3|TRBD1
CASSPPQGAADTQYF
TGCGCCAGCAGCCCACCGCAGGGGGCTGCAGATACGCAGTATTTT
>TRBV30|few|TRBJ1-5|NA
CAWSVRSGIQPQHF
TGTGCCTGGAGTGTACGGTCCGGGATTCAGCCCCAGCATTTT
>TRBV4-1|few|TRBJ2-1|TRBD2
CASSQSLLAGVYNEQFF
TGCGCCAGCAGCCAATCTCTACTAGCGGGAGTGTACAATGAGCAGTTCTTC
>TRBV24-1|many|TRBJ2-5|TRBD1
CATSDPGPGGGFGETQYF
TGTGCCACCAGTGACCCAGGCCCAGGGGGCGGGTTCGGTGAGACCCAGTACTTC
>TRBV30|NA|TRBJ1-4|NA
CAWSIREKLFF
TGTGCCTGGAGTATTCGGGAAAAACTGTTTTTT
>TRBV7-9|NA|TRBJ1-4|NA
CASSLQQGDEKLFF
TGTGCCAGCAGCTTACAACAGGGAGATGAAAAACTGTTTTTT
>TRBV5-6|NA|TRBJ2-2|NA
CASSLEELLTGELFF
TGTGCCAGCAGCTTGGAAGAATTGCTAACCGGGGAGCTGTTTTTT
>TRBV27|once|TRBJ1-1|NA
CASSLGRINTEAFF
TGTGCCAGCAGTTTAGGGCGGATAAACACTGAAGCTTTCTTT
>TRBV3-1|few|TRBJ1-6|NA
CASSQELGRRSPLHF
TGTGCCAGCAGCCAAGAACTGGGGCGGAGATCACCCCTCCACTTT
>TRBV24-1|many|TRBJ2-5|NA
CATSWGAETQYF
TGTGCCACCAGTTGGGGGGCCGAGACCCAGTACTTC
>TRBV4-3|few|TRBJ2-5|NA
CASSQRNQETQYF
TGCGCCAGCAGCCAGCGGAACCAAGAGACCCAGTACTTC
>TRBV29-1|NA|TRBJ2-3|NA
CSMEAFPGRTDTQYF
TGCAGCATGGAGGCCTTCCCGGGACGCACAGATACGCAGTATTTT
>TRBV2|NA|TRBJ1-5|NA
CASSEGPGGLSNQPQHF
TGTGCCAGCAGTGAGGGACCGGGGGGCCTCAGCAATCAGCCCCAGCATTTT
>TRBV6-1|NA|TRBJ1-2|NA
CASSPPSGGGSGYTF
TGTGCCAGCAGCCCCCCCTCGGGGGGCGGTTCTGGCTACACCTTC
>TRBV12-3/TRBV12-4|many|TRBJ2-7|TRBD2
CASSLAGVHYEQYF
TGTGCCAGCAGTTTGGCGGGAGTGCATTACGAGCAGTACTTC
>TRBV28|few|TRBJ2-5|NA
CASSFLSHDQETQYF
TGTGCCAGCAGTTTCTTATCTCATGACCAAGAGACCCAGTACTTC
>TRBV10-3|few|TRBJ1-1|TRBD1
CAISESRGAAEAFF
TGTGCCATCAGTGAGTCCAGGGGGGCGGCTGAAGCTTTCTTT
>TRBV6-2/TRBV6-3|few|TRBJ2-2|NA
CASSYQGPGELFF
TGTGCCAGCAGTTACCAGGGGCCCGGGGAGCTGTTTTTT
>TRBV7-9|NA|TRBJ2-7|TRBD2
CASSNYSGSVNEQYF
TGTGCCAGCAGCAATTATAGCGGGAGTGTCAACGAGCAGTACTTC
>TRBV27|many|TRBJ1-2|NA
CASSPLTQWPFGYTF
TGTGCCAGCAGTCCACTGACGCAGTGGCCTTTTGGCTACACCTTC
>TRBV20-1|few|TRBJ1-4|TRBD1
CSAGRNTGAGEKLFF
TGCAGTGCTGGCCGCAATACAGGGGCGGGGGAAAAACTGTTTTTT
>TRBV5-8|few|TRBJ1-1|TRBD1
CASSLAGQGAAAFF
TGTGCCAGCAGCCTGGCCGGGCAGGGGGCGGCAGCTTTCTTT
>TRBV2|NA|TRBJ2-4|NA
CAIPIGNIQYF
TGTGCCATCCCAATAGGGAACATTCAGTACTTC
>TRBV6-2/TRBV6-3|NA|TRBJ2-7|TRBD2
CASSLGGEIYEQYF
TGTGCCAGCAGTCTGGGGGGGGAAATCTACGAGCAGTACTTC
>TRBV2|NA|TRBJ2-7|NA
CASSVGGRRYEQYF
TGTGCCAGCAGTGTAGGGGGGAGGAGGTACGAGCAGTACTTC
>TRBV2|many|TRBJ1-6|NA
CASQLTGDTTLHF
TGTGCCAGCCAATTGACAGGCGATACGACCCTCCACTTT
>TRBV28|many|TRBJ2-1|NA
CASSFYESYNEQFF
TGTGCCAGCAGTTTTTACGAATCCTACAATGAGCAGTTCTTC
>TRBV20-1|many|TRBJ2-5|NA
CSARGTDQETQYF
TGCAGTGCTAGAGGGACAGACCAAGAGACCCAGTACTTC
>TRBV19|NA|TRBJ2-1|TRBD2
CASSIVRTSGYNEQFF
TGTGCCAGTAGTATCGTCAGGACTAGCGGCTACAATGAGCAGTTCTTC
>TRBV28|many|TRBJ2-5|NA
CASTLQGRQETQYF
TGTGCCAGCACTCTACAGGGTAGGCAAGAGACCCAGTACTTC
>TRBV29-1|NA|TRBJ1-4|TRBD1
CSVEVTGTGGEKLFF
TGCAGCGTTGAAGTTACCGGGACAGGGGGAGAAAAACTGTTTTTT
>TRBV10-3|NA|TRBJ2-5|NA
CAISESRGSKTQETQYF
TGTGCCATCAGTGAGTCAAGGGGGTCGAAGACGCAAGAGACCCAGTACTTC
>TRBV6-2/TRBV6-3|many|TRBJ2-3|NA
CASTREGTDTQYF
TGTGCCAGCACCAGGGAGGGCACAGATACGCAGTATTTT
>TRBV3-1|many|TRBJ2-1|TRBD2
CASSQAGTSGNEQFF
TGTGCCAGCAGCCAAGCGGGGACTAGCGGGAATGAGCAGTTCTTC